The 14 T cell receptor beta chains below were found in one sample sequenced in a study of long-term antiretroviral therapy in people with HIV. immunoSEQ v3.0 was run at survey level. Some clones are missing from TCRdb's copy, which holds only in-frame ones; the method was immunoSEQ multiplex PCR. The sample has roughly 28,000 clones, about 80% seen once. The specimen was unsorted PBMCs, collected 0.3 years after starting antiretroviral therapy. These receptors came from a middle-aged man with HIV.

The chain uses TRBV28 and TRBJ1-4, with 7 positions matching TRBD1. Per germline, CDR1 MDHEN and CDR2 SYDVKM. This CDR3 is built from 15 residues. J gave up 5 bases and V 6 bases, and 9 bases lay outside the gene matches. This CDR3 is CASRIAGTENEKLFF. The CDR3 bases are TGTGCCAGCAGAATCGCCGGGACAGAAAATGAAAAACTGTTTTTT. Variable domain in full (rest from reference TRBV28 and TRBJ1-4): DVKVTQSSRYLVKRTGEKVFLECVQDMDHENMFWYRQDPGLGLRLIYFSYDVKMKEKGDIPEGYSVSREKKERFSLILESASTNQTSMYLCASRIAGTENEKLFFGSGTQLSVL.

V is TRBV28 and J is TRBJ1-5; no definite D call. V was cut by 5 bases and J by 7 bases, with 12 bases left in between. Germline assignment: CDR1 MDHEN and CDR2 SYDVKM. This CDR3 region has 13 residues. DNA of the CDR3: TGTGCCAGCAGTCCCCCGCGGGGACAGCCCCAGCATTTT. Its protein product is CASSPPRGQPQHF.

The J gene is TRBJ1-1, the V gene TRBV13, with a tentative D call TRBD1 (5 bases). The V gene lost 0 bases and the J gene lost 6 bases, with 20 bases spanning the gap. The CDR3 is 17 amino acids. Germline V gives CDR1 PRHDT, CDR2 FYEKMQ (reference sequence). The CDR3 is CASSLGWGGTRGSEAFF. The CDR3 DNA sequence: TGTGCCAGCAGCTTAGGCTGGGGGGGGACCCGAGGCTCTGAAGCTTTCTTT.

V is TRBV6-6 and J is TRBJ2-5; D is unresolved. Germline-derived CDR1 and CDR2 are MNHNY and SVGAGI (reference sequence). V was pared by 1 base and J by 5 bases, with 8 bases between. The CDR3 contains 13 residues. The CDR3 here is CASSYLPHETQYF. For the CDR3, the DNA is TGTGCCAGCAGTTACTTACCGCACGAGACCCAGTACTTC.

This chain connects TRBV20-1 to TRBJ1-1; unclear D gene. This CDR3 is 11 amino acids long. Trimming took off 2 bases at V and 4 bases at J, with 5 bases between the two ends. Germline lookup yields CDR1 DFQATT and CDR2 SNEGSKA (reference sequence). The CDR3 DNA follows: TGCAGTGCTAGAAAAAGCACTGAAGCTTTCTTT. Amino acid sequence: CSARKSTEAFF.

The V call is TRBV5-1, the J call TRBJ1-1, with TRBD1 as a possible D gene (6 bases). Germline V lookup: CDR1 SGHRS, CDR2 YFSETQ. This CDR3 is 16 amino acids long. V lost 6 bases and J 1 base, leaving 19 bases between the germline ends. The CDR3 DNA is TGCGCCAGCACCTTTGCTACAGGGTCTGAGAACACTGAAGCTTTCTTT. Its protein is CASTFATGSENTEAFF.

V usage is TRBV27 and J usage is TRBJ2-7; 9 nucleotides match TRBD2. CDR1 is MNHEY and CDR2 is SMNVEV in the germline V gene (reference sequence). This CDR3 has 15 residues. The trim removed 7 bases at V and 2 bases at J, leaving 9 bases unmatched. The CDR3 DNA reads TGTGCCAGCATACCGGCGGGAGGGGTGGCCTACGAGCAGTACTTC. Translating it yields CASIPAGGVAYEQYF.

The chain links TRBV5-4 to TRBJ2-7, with D tentatively TRBD1 or TRBD2 (5 bases each). The CDR3 has 16 amino acids. CDR1 is SGHNT and CDR2 is YYREEE in the germline V gene (reference sequence). The V end was cut by 0 bases, the J end by 0 bases, with 13 bases between. For the CDR3, the DNA is TGTGCCAGCAGCTTGGGCGCAGGGACCGACTCCTACGAGCAGTACTTC. It translates to CASSLGAGTDSYEQYF.

In its sample, this clone was seen a few times. The chain is built from TRBV2 and TRBJ2-2; 13 nucleotides line up with TRBD2. V lost 7 bases, J lost 6 bases, and 5 bases stayed unmatched. CDR1 and CDR2 from the germline V gene are SNHLY and FYNNEI. The CDR3 covers 15 residues. CDR3 loop: CASTGLAGEAGELFF. The CDR3, as DNA: TGTGCCAGCACCGGACTAGCGGGAGAGGCCGGGGAGCTGTTTTTT. Together with reference TRBV2 and TRBJ2-2, the CDR3 gives the full variable domain: EPEVTQTPSHQVTQMGQEVILRCVPISNHLYFYWYRQILGQKVEFLVSFYNNEISEKSEIFDDQFSVERPDGSNFTLKIRSTKLEDSAMYFCASTGLAGEAGELFFGEGSRLTVL.

The chain combines TRBV7-8 with TRBJ2-7; 8 nucleotides agree with TRBD1. Germline CDR1 and CDR2: SGHVS and FQNEAQ. The length of the CDR3 is 15 residues. V lost 1 base to trimming and J lost 4 bases; unmatched junction nucleotides: 6. CDR3 sequence: CASSLGATGGYEQYF. The CDR3 region has the DNA TGTGCCAGCAGCTTAGGGGCCACAGGGGGGTACGAGCAGTACTTC.

This clone was picked up one time. The V call is TRBV30, the J call TRBJ1-4, with TRBD1 as a possible D gene (5 bases). V gave up 7 bases and J gave up 0 bases, with 12 bases separating them. Germline lookup yields CDR1 GTSNPN and CDR2 SVGIG (reference sequence). The CDR3 contains 14 residues. CDR3 amino acids: CASSQGPTNEKLFF. The CDR3 bases are TGTGCCTCCTCCCAGGGTCCAACTAATGAAAAACTGTTTTTT.

This clone is a singleton in its sample. The chain employs TRBV5-6 and TRBJ2-1, with 10 bases fitting TRBD2. This CDR3 contains 14 residues. The junction had 2 bases not matched to a gene; V was cut back by 3 bases and J by 5 bases. The germline gives CDR1 SGHDT, CDR2 YYEEEE. The chain's CDR3 is CASSWTSGHNEQFF. The CDR3 coding sequence is TGTGCCAGCAGCTGGACTAGCGGACACAATGAGCAGTTCTTC.

This chain joins TRBV7-9 and TRBJ2-4; D is perhaps TRBD1 or TRBD2 (5 bases each). The CDR3 covers 16 residues. Germline V gives CDR1 SEHNR, CDR2 FQNEAQ (reference sequence). Between the trimmed V and J ends, which lost 1 base and 3 bases, there was a span of 13 bases. CDR3: CASSLGGVVDKNIQYF. Written as DNA, the CDR3 is TGTGCCAGCAGCTTAGGAGGGGTTGTCGACAAAAACATTCAGTACTTC.

V gene TRBV2 combines with J gene TRBJ2-5; the match to TRBD1 covers 8 bases. Germline CDR1 and CDR2: SNHLY and FYNNEI. The CDR3 contains 14 residues. V lost 8 bases, J lost 4 bases, and 9 bases stayed unmatched. The chain's CDR3 is CASVYQGAGETQYF. CDR3 bases: TGTGCCAGCGTATACCAGGGGGCGGGAGAGACCCAGTACTTC.